The sequence of this TCR beta chain was determined in a study of T cell responses to AZD1222 COVID-19 vaccine. CDR1 SGHTA and CDR2 FQGTGA come from the germline V gene. With 4 bases clipped from V and 1 base from J, the junction kept 4 bases outside the gene matches. This CDR3 has 16 residues. Sequencing was performed with immunoSEQ multiplex PCR; in TCRdb, only in-frame clones are kept and a portion is missing. The repertoire holds about 83,000 clones, 70% to 90% seen once, with roughly 4.7% in the top ten. Study results and caveats: Donors, mostly white British, included more females; clonal diversity was possibly underestimated. After two AZD1222 doses, spike-specific TCR breadth and depth rose versus day 0.

Concerning this clone: The antigen remains undetermined.

V and J are TRBV7-3 and TRBJ2-6; the match to TRBD1 covers 7 bases. The material was peripheral blood, obtained on day 0 of MenACWY control vaccination. This receptor was taken from an adult in good health. DNA of the CDR3: TGTGCCAGCAGCTCCGACAGGGCATCTGGGGCCAACGTCCTGACTTTC. Translation: CASSSDRASGANVLTF.